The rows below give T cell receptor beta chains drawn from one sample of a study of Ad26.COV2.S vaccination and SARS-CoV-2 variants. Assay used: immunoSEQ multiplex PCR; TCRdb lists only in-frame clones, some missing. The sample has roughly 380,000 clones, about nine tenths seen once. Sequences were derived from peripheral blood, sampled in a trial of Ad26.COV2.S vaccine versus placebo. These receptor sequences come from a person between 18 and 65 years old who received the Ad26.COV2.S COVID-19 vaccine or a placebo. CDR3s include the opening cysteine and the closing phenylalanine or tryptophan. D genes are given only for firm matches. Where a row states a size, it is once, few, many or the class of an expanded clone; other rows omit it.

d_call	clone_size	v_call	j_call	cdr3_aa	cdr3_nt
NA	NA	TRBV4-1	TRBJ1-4	CASLAPGGNEKLFF	TGCGCCAGCCTGGCTCCGGGGGGGAATGAAAAACTGTTTTTT
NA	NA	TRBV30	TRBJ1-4	CAWSVGRQEKLFF	TGTGCCTGGAGTGTAGGACGACAGGAAAAACTGTTTTTT
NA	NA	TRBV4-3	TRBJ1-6	CASSQGRNNSPLHF	TGCGCCAGCAGCCAGGGTAGGAATAATTCACCCCTCCACTTT
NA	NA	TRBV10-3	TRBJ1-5	CAISELGAGNQPQHF	TGTGCCATCAGTGAGTTGGGGGCGGGCAATCAGCCCCAGCATTTT
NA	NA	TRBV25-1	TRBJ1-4	CASSISTTNEKLFF	TGTGCCAGCAGCATATCAACAACTAATGAAAAACTGTTTTTT
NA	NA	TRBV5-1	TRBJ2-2	CASSEDKELFF	TGCGCCAGCAGCGAGGACAAGGAGCTGTTTTTT
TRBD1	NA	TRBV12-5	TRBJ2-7	CASERDRNSYEQYF	TGTGCTAGTGAACGGGACAGGAACTCCTACGAGCAGTACTTC
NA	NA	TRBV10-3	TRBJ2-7	CAISAGDFGEQYF	TGTGCCATCAGTGCAGGGGATTTTGGCGAGCAGTACTTC
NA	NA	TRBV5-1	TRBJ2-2	CASSLGSNPTGELFF	TGCGCCAGCAGCTTGGGGTCCAACCCCACCGGGGAGCTGTTTTTT
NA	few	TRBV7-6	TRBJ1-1	CASSKTESTEAFF	TGTGCCAGCAGCAAGACAGAGAGCACTGAAGCTTTCTTT
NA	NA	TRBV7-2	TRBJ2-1	CASSVYRWEQFF	TGTGCCAGCAGCGTTTACAGGTGGGAGCAGTTCTTC
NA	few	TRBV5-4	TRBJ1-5	CASSLGVADQPQHF	TGTGCCAGCAGCTTGGGAGTAGCGGATCAGCCCCAGCATTTT
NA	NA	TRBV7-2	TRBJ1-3	CASSLSGASSGNTIYF	TGTGCCAGCAGCCTAAGCGGCGCAAGCTCTGGAAACACCATATATTTT
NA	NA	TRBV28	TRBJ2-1	CASSLVTFNEQFF	TGTGCCAGCAGTTTAGTGACTTTCAATGAGCAGTTCTTC
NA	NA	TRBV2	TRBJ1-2	CASSAGIGYTF	TGTGCCAGCAGTGCAGGGATTGGCTACACCTTC
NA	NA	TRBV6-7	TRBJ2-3	CASSWMSLSTQYF	TGTGCCAGCAGCTGGATGAGCTTGAGTACGCAGTATTTT
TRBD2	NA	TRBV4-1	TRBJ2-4	CASSQDRASGAIAKNIQYF	TGCGCCAGCAGCCAAGACCGGGCTAGCGGGGCTATAGCCAAAAACATTCAGTACTTC
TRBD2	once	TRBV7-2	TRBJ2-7	CASSLALAGEQYF	TGTGCCAGCAGCTTAGCACTAGCGGGCGAGCAGTACTTC
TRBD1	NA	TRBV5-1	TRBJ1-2	CASSLDRQGEGYTF	TGCGCCAGCAGCTTGGATCGACAGGGGGAAGGCTACACCTTC
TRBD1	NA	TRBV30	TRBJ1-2	CAWRDLQGAPYGYTF	TGTGCCTGGAGAGATTTACAGGGGGCTCCCTATGGCTACACCTTC
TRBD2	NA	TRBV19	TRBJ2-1	CASSPSAGAGGLYNEQFF	TGTGCCAGTAGTCCCTCGGCGGGAGCGGGGGGTTTATACAATGAGCAGTTCTTC
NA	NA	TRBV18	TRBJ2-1	CASSPPTHVDEQFF	TGTGCCAGCTCACCACCGACCCACGTCGATGAGCAGTTCTTC
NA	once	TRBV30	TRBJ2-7	CASNTAYEQYF	TGTGCCTCTAACACCGCCTACGAGCAGTACTTC
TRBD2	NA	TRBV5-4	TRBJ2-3	CASSLESGGFITDTQYF	TGTGCCAGCAGCTTGGAGAGCGGGGGGTTCATCACAGATACGCAGTATTTT